The 19 T cell receptor beta chains presented below share a single source sample, sequenced in a study of control samples from healthy donors and cancer patients (dated by TCRdb to the early 2020s). Libraries were constructed by the immunoSEQ multiplex PCR assay. TCRdb retrieved this table from immuneACCESS and kept in-frame rearrangements only. Not all clones are present; in checked studies, unresolved V genes account for under half, and no reason is known for the remainder. The sample table holds around 53,000 clones, of which approximately 83% were seen once. The ten most abundant clones make up approximately 2.6% of the sample. Sequencing was done on a sample of PBMCs. The receptors originated from a woman between 50 and 59 years old with lung cancer.

The chain has TRBV7-9 and TRBJ1-3; D remains unclear. With 3 bases removed from V and 2 bases from J, the gap between germline ends came to 5 bases. From germline, CDR1 is SEHNR and CDR2 FQNEAQ (reference sequence). The CDR3 loop spans 13 amino acids. The CDR3 loop reads CASSFQAGNTIYF. For the CDR3, the DNA is TGTGCCAGCAGCTTTCAGGCTGGAAACACCATATATTTT.

The chain uses TRBV5-4 and TRBJ2-4; a possible D gene is TRBD2 (5 bases). Germline CDR1 SGHNT, CDR2 YYREEE (reference sequence). This CDR3 contains 16 residues. V lost 3 bases to trimming and J lost 1 base, with 14 bases between them. The CDR3 coding sequence is TGTGCCAGCAGCTCGGGATTCTATGCGGCCAAAAACATTCAGTACTTC. Its translation is CASSSGFYAAKNIQYF.

J is TRBJ2-7 and V is TRBV19; 7 bases agree with TRBD1. CDR3 size: 14 residues. The germline V gene has CDR1 LNHDA and CDR2 SQIVND (reference sequence). The V gene end was trimmed by 0 bases and the J gene end by 9 bases; junction bases not matched to a gene: 8. The CDR3 loop is CASSIELGQDRQYF. The CDR3 coding sequence is TGTGCCAGTAGTATAGAACTCGGACAGGATAGGCAGTACTTC.

V and J are TRBV5-4 and TRBJ2-3; TRBD2 agrees at 9 bases. V lost 3 bases to trimming and J lost 3 bases; unmatched junction nucleotides: 5. Germline values: CDR1 SGHNT, CDR2 YYREEE (reference sequence). The CDR3 length is 15 residues. CDR3 sequence (DNA): TGTGCCAGCAGCTCGGCTAGCGGGGATACAGATACGCAGTATTTT. Protein: CASSSASGDTDTQYF.

The rearrangement uses TRBV5-5 and TRBJ1-1, with D tentatively TRBD1 (5 bases). The CDR3 spans 14 residues. The V end lost 4 bases, the J end lost 0 bases, and 10 bases lay between the germline ends. Germline V gene sequence: CDR1 SGHKS, CDR2 YYEKEE (reference sequence). This CDR3 reads CASSRGHMNTEAFF. In DNA, the CDR3 is TGTGCCAGCAGCAGAGGACACATGAACACTGAAGCTTTCTTT.

The chain joins TRBV19 to TRBJ1-5; 7 bases are a match to TRBD1. V lost 4 bases and J lost 4; bases outside the gene matches: 7. The CDR3 has 15 amino acids. Germline assignment: CDR1 LNHDA and CDR2 SQIVND (reference sequence). This CDR3 is CASSNAGRGNQPQHF. As DNA, the CDR3 is TGTGCCAGTAGTAATGCGGGCAGGGGGAATCAGCCCCAGCATTTT.

This chain connects TRBV5-1 to TRBJ1-1; 8 bases are shared with TRBD1. The ends lost 2 bases at V and 5 bases at J; junction bases unmatched: 5. CDR3 length: 14 amino acids. Germline V gene data show CDR1 as SGHRS and CDR2 as YFSETQ. CDR3 sequence: CASSLATGGTEAFF. DNA of the CDR3: TGCGCCAGCAGCTTAGCTACAGGGGGAACTGAAGCTTTCTTT. The whole variable domain, filled in from reference TRBV5-1 and TRBJ1-1, reads KAGVTQTPRYLIKTRGQQVTLSCSPISGHRSVSWYQQTPGQGLQFLFEYFSETQRNKGNFPGRFSGRQFSNSRSEMNVSTLELGDSALYLCASSLATGGTEAFFGQGTRLTVV.

A word on this clone: Other DNA sequences in the sample encode the same CDR3. The gene calls are TRBV7-2 and TRBJ2-3; D may be TRBD2 (6 bases). V was pared by 1 base and J by 3 bases, with 11 bases between. CDR3 length equals 15 residues. Germline lookup yields CDR1 SGHTA and CDR2 FQGNSA. The CDR3, as DNA: TGTGCCAGCAGCTTAGAACGGGGGAGAACAGATACGCAGTATTTT. Translating it yields CASSLERGRTDTQYF.

The chain uses TRBV27 and TRBJ2-5; the D is unclear. The germline V gene encodes CDR1 MNHEY and CDR2 SMNVEV (reference sequence). V lost 3 bases to trimming and J lost 4 bases, with 9 bases between them. The CDR3 runs to 13 residues. CDR3 nucleotides: TGTGCCAGCAGTTTGAAGGGTTCAGAGACCCAGTACTTC. As protein: CASSLKGSETQYF.

This sequence joins TRBV7-9 and TRBJ1-3, with 9 bases identical to TRBD1. The germline V gene encodes CDR1 SEHNR and CDR2 FQNEAQ (reference sequence). Trimming removed 7 bases from V and 4 bases from J; junction bases left unmatched: 8. The CDR3 totals 15 residues. The CDR3: CASTSGTGTGNTIYF. The CDR3 nucleotides read TGTGCCAGCACCTCCGGGACAGGGACAGGAAACACCATATATTTT.

The rearrangement joins TRBV6-5 to TRBJ1-1; D call uncertain. The CDR3 length is 13 residues. The germline gives CDR1 MNHEY, CDR2 SVGAGI. The ends were cut back, 8 bases at V and 8 bases at J, with 18 bases in the middle. The CDR3 loop is CASLRKGRIEAFF. As DNA, the CDR3 is TGTGCCAGCCTGAGGAAGGGTAGGATAGAAGCTTTCTTT.

The gene calls are TRBV7-2 and TRBJ2-2; unclear D gene. CDR1 and CDR2 (germline): SGHTA, FQGNSA. The CDR3 consists of 14 residues. Trimming took off 5 bases at V and 1 base at J, with 8 bases between the two ends. The CDR3 here is CASSRLGNTGELFF. The DNA of the CDR3 is TGTGCCAGCAGCCGCTTGGGGAACACCGGGGAGCTGTTTTTT.

The table lists this clone with a few counts. The chain is built from TRBV2 and TRBJ1-5; D call uncertain. The CDR3 is made up of 14 amino acids. Per germline, CDR1 SNHLY and CDR2 FYNNEI. Deletions cut 2 bases from V and 4 bases from J, with 9 bases between. The CDR3: CASSETGRNQPQHF. CDR3 nucleotides: TGTGCCAGCAGTGAAACCGGACGGAATCAGCCCCAGCATTTT.

The chain uses TRBV27 and TRBJ1-3, with a possible D match to TRBD1 (5 bases). V was clipped by 5 bases and J by 3 bases, with 11 bases between them. There are 14 residues in the CDR3. CDR1 and CDR2 from the germline V gene are MNHEY and SMNVEV (reference sequence). The CDR3 nucleotides are TGTGCCAGCAGTAGGGATACAGGTGGAAACACCATATATTTT. The encoded protein is CASSRDTGGNTIYF.

This chain joins TRBV28 and TRBJ1-3; 10 nucleotides match TRBD1. CDR3 length: 14 residues. Germline loops: CDR1 MDHEN, CDR2 SYDVKM. The V segment lost 6 bases and the J segment 2 bases; nucleotides outside the gene matches: 1. CDR3 DNA sequence: TGTGCCAGCAGCGACAGGGGGCCTGGAAACACCATATATTTT. Protein: CASSDRGPGNTIYF.

Notes on this clone: Other DNA sequences within the sample encode an identical CDR3. The chain recombines TRBV6-5 with TRBJ1-1; D is perhaps TRBD1 (5 bases). The germline V gene has CDR1 MNHEY and CDR2 SVGAGI. The CDR3 is 14 amino acids. V shed 11 bases and J shed 4 bases, with 20 bases lying between them. The CDR3 DNA follows: TGTGCCTCGATTATGCCGGGGGATATCACTGAAGCTTTCTTT. It specifies CASIMPGDITEAFF.

This chain connects TRBV2 to TRBJ2-1; D not certain. The germline gives CDR1 SNHLY, CDR2 FYNNEI. The CDR3 contains 12 residues. Trimming took 2 bases from V and 7 from J, leaving 6 bases between them. CDR3 amino acids: CASSEFINEQFF. In DNA form, the CDR3 reads TGTGCCAGCAGTGAATTTATTAATGAGCAGTTCTTC.

The chain uses TRBV6-5 and TRBJ2-2; maybe TRBD1 (6 bases). The germline V gene encodes CDR1 MNHEY and CDR2 SVGAGI. Trimming pared 5 bases from V and 6 bases from J, leaving 10 bases between. The CDR3 has 13 amino acids. The CDR3: CASSIQGPGELFF. CDR3 coding DNA: TGTGCCAGCAGTATACAGGGTCCCGGGGAGCTGTTTTTT.

This clone occurred once. The V and J genes are TRBV19 and TRBJ2-7; D may be TRBD1 or TRBD2 (6 bases each). Germline V gene lookup returns CDR1 LNHDA and CDR2 SQIVND (reference sequence). V lost 3 bases, J lost 7 bases, and 25 bases lay in between. The CDR3 covers 17 residues. This CDR3 is CASSIRPRRGREEEQYF. The CDR3 region has the DNA TGTGCCAGTAGTATTCGGCCCCGACGGGGGCGGGAAGAGGAGCAGTACTTC.